Detailed here is one T cell receptor beta chain. Its target is unknown. V was shortened by 2 bases and J by 5 bases, with 12 bases between the two germline ends. Germline V gene sequence: CDR1 SGHTA, CDR2 FQGTGA. The CDR3 runs to 14 residues. The record originates from a study of OX40 agonist ivuxolimab in advanced cancers. For the study at large: Those enrolled were approximately 87% male, with a mean age of around 55 years and ages from roughly 20 to 85. Antecedent anti-PD-1, anti-PD-L1 or anti-CTLA-4 therapy was permissible, with roughly 36% having received some.

Study-level findings and limits: In a subset of nonresponders, normalized T-cell clonal expansion was also low.

Profiling relied on immunoSEQ multiplex PCR, and the TCRdb table lists in-frame clones only, not all of them. This table has about 67,000 clones, approximately 82% appearing once. The sequence was collected from an adult with an advanced solid tumor such as melanoma, head and neck, liver or kidney cancer. The material sequenced was CD4+ or CD8+ T cells sorted from blood, taken in a trial of the OX40 agonist ivuxolimab. This chain links TRBV7-3 with TRBJ2-5, with a possible D match to TRBD2 (7 bases). The chain's CDR3 is CASSLQGGEETQYF. The CDR3 DNA reads TGTGCCAGCAGCTTACAAGGGGGGGAGGAGACCCAGTACTTC.